This T cell receptor beta chain was recovered during a study of technical replicates of blood from several donors. Clones were sequenced by immunoSEQ multiplex PCR, and TCRdb holds only the in-frame ones, with some missing. In the table there are 70,000 or so clones, approximately 92% of which are singletons. Trimming cost V 0 bases and J 11 bases, with 16 bases left between them. Germline CDR1 is MGHDK and CDR2 is SYGVNS. The CDR3 is 15 amino acids. The sequenced sample was T cells isolated from PBMCs. This receptor was taken from a human donor in good health. The chain carries TRBV25-1 and TRBJ2-2; D perhaps matches TRBD1 (5 bases). The CDR3 nucleotides read TGTGCCAGCAGTGAATATGATCAGCAGGGCGTAGAGCTGTTTTTT. Translation gives CASSEYDQQGVELFF.